This T cell receptor beta chain was captured by sequencing in a study of CD8 T cells in ankylosing spondylitis (dated by TCRdb to the late 2010s). At the level of the whole study: The study profiled T cell receptor beta repertoires in healthy donors and ankylosing spondylitis patients to find disease-linked TCR variants. The full study cohort comprised roughly 24 ankylosing spondylitis patients and 85 to 120 healthy donors. Peripheral blood samples were taken, and synovial fluid was additionally collected from ankylosing spondylitis patients. What the authors observed across the whole study: Some motif variants were previously reported in synovial fluid and blood of reactive arthritis patients, suggesting common disease-initiation mechanisms. A TCR beta motif of several highly homologous amino acid variants appeared characteristic of blood from ankylosing spondylitis patients. The disease-linked clones had a CD8+ phenotype and were found at relatively low frequencies in peripheral blood. The disease-linked clones were reported as significantly enriched in matched synovial fluid samples from ankylosing spondylitis patients.

This sample was sequenced with an Illumina HiSeq 2500. Quantitative 5'-RACE with molecular barcodes was used to prepare TCR beta libraries. The original methods were these. Disease-linked TCR variants were identified with a new computational method built on a probabilistic model of VDJ rearrangement. Using fastp trimming at Q25 and MiXCR clonotype assembly, TCRdb reanalyzed the public sequencing data and kept in-frame beta chains. All rows with the same CDR3 protein become a single entry with the most common DNA and genes. These V and J calls originate from TCRdb's pipeline instead of the authors' own analysis. The sample data list approximately 100,000 distinct CDR3 sequences, and around 24% of these were observed just once. Of the sample, approximately 13% falls within the top ten clones. In the germline V gene, CDR1 corresponds to WSHSY and CDR2 to SAAADI. Reading from cysteine to phenylalanine, the CDR3 counts 16 amino acids. Only CDR3 DNA is held: 48 bases, read in frame from base 1. V is cut back by 5 bases and J by 0 bases, with 6 bases in the junction unmatched.

Synovial fluid samples and blood samples obtained from the same ankylosing spondylitis patients were matched. About this clonotype itself: No antigen is known for it. No clone much larger than this one lies a single base away; base qualities are absent.

The chain is made from TRBV10-2 and TRBJ2-5; a stretch of 10 junction bases matches TRBD1. The receptor was derived from a male donor with ankylosing spondylitis. Material for sequencing was synovial fluid, either unsorted or a sorted T cell fraction (not recorded which). The CDR3 loop reads CASSRRDRGHQETQYF. Read as DNA, the sequence is TGCGCCAGCAGTAGGAGGGACAGGGGCCACCAAGAGACCCAGTACTTC.